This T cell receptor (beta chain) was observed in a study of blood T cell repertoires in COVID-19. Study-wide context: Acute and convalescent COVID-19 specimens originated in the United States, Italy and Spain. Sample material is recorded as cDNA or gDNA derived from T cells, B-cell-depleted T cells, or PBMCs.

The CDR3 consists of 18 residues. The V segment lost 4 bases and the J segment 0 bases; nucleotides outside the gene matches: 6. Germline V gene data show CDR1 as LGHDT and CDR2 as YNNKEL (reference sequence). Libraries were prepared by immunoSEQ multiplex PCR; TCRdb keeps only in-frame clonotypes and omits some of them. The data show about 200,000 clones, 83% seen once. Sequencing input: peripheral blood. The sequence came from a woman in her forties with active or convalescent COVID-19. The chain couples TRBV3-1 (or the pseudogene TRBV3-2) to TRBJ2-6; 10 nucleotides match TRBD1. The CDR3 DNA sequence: TGTGCCAGCAGCCCCGGACAGGGGGACCTCTCTGGGGCCAACGTCCTGACTTTC. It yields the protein CASSPGQGDLSGANVLTF.